This entry features one T cell receptor (beta chain) sequence. CDR3 length equals 15 residues. The germline gives CDR1 SGHTA, CDR2 FQGNSA. The ends lost 5 bases at V and 2 bases at J; junction bases unmatched: 7. These data come from a study of blood T cells in healthy people across ages. Primers used in a second PCR of roughly 7 to 12 cycles were a sample-barcoded 5' primer and a J-beta primer mix. TCRdb re-called the 5' RACE reads through MiXCR, storing one row per CDR3 protein. Among approximately 690,000 distinct CDR3 sequences listed, 40% to 45% were seen once. The genes are TRBV7-2 and TRBJ1-2, with 8 bases matching TRBD1. This TCR derives from an elderly man in good health. Sequenced material: blood. In DNA form, the CDR3 reads TGTGCCAGCAGCGCCCCGGGACAGGCCAACTATGGCTACACCTTC. Translating gives CASSAPGQANYGYTF.